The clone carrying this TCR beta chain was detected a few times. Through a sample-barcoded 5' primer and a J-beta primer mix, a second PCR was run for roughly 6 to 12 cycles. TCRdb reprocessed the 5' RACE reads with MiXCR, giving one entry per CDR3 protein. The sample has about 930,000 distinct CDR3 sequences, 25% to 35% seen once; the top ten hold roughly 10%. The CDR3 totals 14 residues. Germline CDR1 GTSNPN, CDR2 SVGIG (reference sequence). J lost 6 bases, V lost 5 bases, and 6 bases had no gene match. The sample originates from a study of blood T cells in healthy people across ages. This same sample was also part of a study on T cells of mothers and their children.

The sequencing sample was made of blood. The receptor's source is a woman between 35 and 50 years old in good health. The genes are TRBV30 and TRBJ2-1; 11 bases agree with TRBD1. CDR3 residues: CAWDTGTGGNEQFF. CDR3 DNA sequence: TGTGCCTGGGACACCGGGACAGGGGGCAATGAGCAGTTCTTC. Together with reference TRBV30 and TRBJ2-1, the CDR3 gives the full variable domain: SQTIHQWPATLVQPVGSPLSLECTVEGTSNPNLYWYRQAAGRGLQLLFYSVGIGQISSEVPQNLSASRPQDRQFILSSKKLLLSDSGFYLCAWDTGTGGNEQFFGPGTRLTVL.